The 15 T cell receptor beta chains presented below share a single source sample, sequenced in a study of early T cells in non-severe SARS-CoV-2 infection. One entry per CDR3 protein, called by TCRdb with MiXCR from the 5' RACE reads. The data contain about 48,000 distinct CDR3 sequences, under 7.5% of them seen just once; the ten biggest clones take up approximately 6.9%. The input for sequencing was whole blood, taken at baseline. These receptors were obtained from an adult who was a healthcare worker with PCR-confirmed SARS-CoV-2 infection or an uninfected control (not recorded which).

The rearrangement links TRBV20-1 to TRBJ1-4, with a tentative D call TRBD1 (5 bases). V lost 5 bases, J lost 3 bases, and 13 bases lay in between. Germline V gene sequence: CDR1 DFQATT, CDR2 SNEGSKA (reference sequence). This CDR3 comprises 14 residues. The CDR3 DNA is TGCAGTGCTCCTTTAGACAGAGCTAATGAAAAACTGTTTTTT. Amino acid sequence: CSAPLDRANEKLFF.

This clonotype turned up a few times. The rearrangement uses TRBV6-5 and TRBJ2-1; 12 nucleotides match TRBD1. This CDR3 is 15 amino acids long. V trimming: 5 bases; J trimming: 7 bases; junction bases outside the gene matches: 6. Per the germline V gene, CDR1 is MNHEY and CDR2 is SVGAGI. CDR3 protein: CASSPRDRGRNEQFF. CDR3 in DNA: TGTGCCAGCAGTCCTCGGGACAGGGGGCGTAATGAGCAGTTCTTC.

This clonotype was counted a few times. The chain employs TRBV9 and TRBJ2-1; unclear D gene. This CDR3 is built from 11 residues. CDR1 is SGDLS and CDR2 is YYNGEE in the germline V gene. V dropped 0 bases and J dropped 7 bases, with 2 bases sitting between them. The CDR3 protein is CASSVENEQFF. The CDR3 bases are TGTGCCAGCAGCGTAGAGAATGAGCAGTTCTTC.

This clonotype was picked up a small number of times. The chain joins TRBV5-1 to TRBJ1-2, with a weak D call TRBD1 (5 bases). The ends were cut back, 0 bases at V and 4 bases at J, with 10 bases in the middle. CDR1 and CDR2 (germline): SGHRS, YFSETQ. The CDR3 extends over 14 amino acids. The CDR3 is CASSLVDSTYGYTF. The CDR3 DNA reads TGCGCCAGCAGCTTGGTAGACAGTACCTATGGCTACACCTTC.

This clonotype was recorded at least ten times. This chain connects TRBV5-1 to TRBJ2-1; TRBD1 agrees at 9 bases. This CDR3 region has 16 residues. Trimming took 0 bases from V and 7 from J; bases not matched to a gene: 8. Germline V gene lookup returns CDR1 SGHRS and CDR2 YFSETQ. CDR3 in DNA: TGCGCCAGCAGCTTGGCCGGGGACAGGGCGGGGAATGAGCAGTTCTTC. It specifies CASSLAGDRAGNEQFF.

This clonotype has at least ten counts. The CDR3 loop reads CASSSPLGTEAFF. CDR3 DNA: TGTGCCAGCAGCTCCCCTTTGGGCACTGAAGCTTTCTTT. This chain connects TRBV7-2 to TRBJ1-1; no reliable D call. Trimming shortened V by 4 bases and J by 4 bases, and 10 bases separated the two germline ends. Germline V CDR1 and CDR2: SGHTA, FQGNSA. The CDR3 has 13 residues.

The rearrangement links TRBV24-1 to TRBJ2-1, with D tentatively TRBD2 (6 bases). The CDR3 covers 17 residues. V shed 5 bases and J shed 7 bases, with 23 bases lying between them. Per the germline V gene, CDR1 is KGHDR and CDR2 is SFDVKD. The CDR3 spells CATSGTAAGTSRNEQFF. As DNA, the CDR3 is TGTGCCACCAGTGGCACGGCGGCGGGAACATCCCGGAATGAGCAGTTCTTC.

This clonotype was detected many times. CDR3 bases: TGTGCCAGCAGCGGGACCGGGACTAGCGGGAGGACCGGGGAGCTGTTTTTT. Residues: CASSGTGTSGRTGELFF. The J gene is TRBJ2-2, the V gene TRBV7-8, with 15 bases identical to TRBD2. The CDR3 contains 17 residues. The ends lost 5 bases at V and 5 bases at J; junction bases unmatched: 6. CDR1 and CDR2 (germline): SGHVS, FQNEAQ.

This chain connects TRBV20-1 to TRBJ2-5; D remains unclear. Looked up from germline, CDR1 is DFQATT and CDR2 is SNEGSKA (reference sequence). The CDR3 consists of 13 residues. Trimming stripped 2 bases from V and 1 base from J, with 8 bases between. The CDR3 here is CSARRRFQETQYF. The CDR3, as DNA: TGCAGTGCTAGAAGACGGTTCCAAGAGACCCAGTACTTC.

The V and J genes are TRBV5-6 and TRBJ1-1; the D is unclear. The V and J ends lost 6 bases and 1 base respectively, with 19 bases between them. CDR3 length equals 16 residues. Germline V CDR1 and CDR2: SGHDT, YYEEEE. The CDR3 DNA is TGTGCCAGCACCATGTCGTGGGTCCCGGCGAACACTGAAGCTTTCTTT. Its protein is CASTMSWVPANTEAFF.

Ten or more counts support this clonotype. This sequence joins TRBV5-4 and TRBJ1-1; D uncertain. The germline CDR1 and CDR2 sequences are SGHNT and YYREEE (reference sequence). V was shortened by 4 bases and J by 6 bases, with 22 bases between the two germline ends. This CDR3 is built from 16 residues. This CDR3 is CASSLGTPGVLSEAFF. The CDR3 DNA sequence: TGTGCCAGCAGCCTAGGAACGCCCGGGGTCCTCTCTGAAGCTTTCTTT.

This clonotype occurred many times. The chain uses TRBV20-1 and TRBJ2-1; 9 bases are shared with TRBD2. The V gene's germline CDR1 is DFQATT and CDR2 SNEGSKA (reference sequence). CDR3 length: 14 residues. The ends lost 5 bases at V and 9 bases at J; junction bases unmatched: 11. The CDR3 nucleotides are TGCAGTGCTTCGGGGCCTAGCGGGACAAGTGAGCAGTTCTTC. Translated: CSASGPSGTSEQFF.

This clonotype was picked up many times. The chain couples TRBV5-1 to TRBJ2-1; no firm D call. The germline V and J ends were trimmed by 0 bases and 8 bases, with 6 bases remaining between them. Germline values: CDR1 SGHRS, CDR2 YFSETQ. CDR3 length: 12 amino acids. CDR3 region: CASSLASYEQFF. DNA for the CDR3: TGCGCCAGCAGCTTGGCGAGCTATGAGCAGTTCTTC.

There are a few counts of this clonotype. CDR3 in DNA: TGCGCCAGCAGGGGCGGAGAGACCCAGTACTTC. Protein: CASRGGETQYF. V gene TRBV5-1 combines with J gene TRBJ2-5; D gene ambiguous. The CDR3 is made up of 11 amino acids. Germline V gene sequence: CDR1 SGHRS, CDR2 YFSETQ. Trimming shortened V by 5 bases and J by 4 bases, and 6 bases separated the two germline ends.

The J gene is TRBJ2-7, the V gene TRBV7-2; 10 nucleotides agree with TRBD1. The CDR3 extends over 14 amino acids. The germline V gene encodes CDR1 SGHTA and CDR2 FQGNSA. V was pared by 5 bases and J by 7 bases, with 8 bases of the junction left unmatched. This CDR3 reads CASSLPGQGREQYF. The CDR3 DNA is TGTGCCAGCAGCCTACCGGGACAGGGGCGGGAGCAGTACTTC.